This T cell receptor beta chain comes out of a study of T cells expressing NK-cell markers. This CDR3 region has 12 residues. Germline CDR1 and CDR2: SGHVS and FNYEAQ. Study findings and constraints: Of the CD8+ T cells in five or six donors, roughly 1.0-7.5% belonged to dominant NKG2C+ clonotypes. Once again these clonotypes came out on top in the CD3+CD56-NKG2C+ fraction of several donors. Questions lingered over whether expanded NKG2C+ T cell clones were HCMV-specific.

UMIs were included in TCR beta cDNA generated by 5'RACE template switching. TCRdb re-analyzed the 5' RACE reads; it lists each CDR3 protein once, without DNA. Its table records 550,000 to 600,000 distinct CDR3 sequences. Note on this clonotype: The antigen is unknown.

Sequenced: blood T cells: a sorted CD56 or NKG2C T cell subset, CD4+ or CD8+ T cells, or bulk PBMC T cells (not recorded which). The rearrangement links TRBV7-6 to TRBJ2-1; TCRdb designates TRBD1, a call that cannot be tested without DNA. The receptor comes from a man aged 18 to 29 in good health. CDR3: CASSLSGGDQFF.